This record covers a single T cell receptor (beta chain). Its antigen is not known. This entry belongs to a study of T cell responses to AZD1222 COVID-19 vaccine. The study's findings and limits: Spike as a whole was targeted by vaccine-associated CD4 TCRs, dominant at 160-218 and 743-854. No repertoire was sampled before or during the peak T cell response, only after it. Close to half of all spike-specific TCRs reportedly target regions of the variants that are unmutated. Donor demographics were predominantly white British with a female majority; clonal diversity may be underestimated.

The repertoire was sequenced with immunoSEQ multiplex PCR; TCRdb's copy has only in-frame clones and lacks some. The repertoire includes about 93,000 clones, 88% of them detected once, and roughly 16% sits in the top ten. The material sequenced was peripheral blood, taken on day 0 of AZD1222 vaccination. The receptor's source is an adult in good health.

For the CDR3, the DNA is TGTGCCAGTAGCGCACCAAGGAGGACGAGCTCCTACAATGAGCAGTTCTTC. Translation: CASSAPRRTSSYNEQFF. The J gene is TRBJ2-1, the V gene TRBV19; maybe TRBD2 (5 bases). From germline, CDR1 is LNHDA and CDR2 SQIVND (reference sequence). V was pared by 6 bases and J by 0 bases, with 18 bases between. The CDR3 is made up of 17 amino acids.